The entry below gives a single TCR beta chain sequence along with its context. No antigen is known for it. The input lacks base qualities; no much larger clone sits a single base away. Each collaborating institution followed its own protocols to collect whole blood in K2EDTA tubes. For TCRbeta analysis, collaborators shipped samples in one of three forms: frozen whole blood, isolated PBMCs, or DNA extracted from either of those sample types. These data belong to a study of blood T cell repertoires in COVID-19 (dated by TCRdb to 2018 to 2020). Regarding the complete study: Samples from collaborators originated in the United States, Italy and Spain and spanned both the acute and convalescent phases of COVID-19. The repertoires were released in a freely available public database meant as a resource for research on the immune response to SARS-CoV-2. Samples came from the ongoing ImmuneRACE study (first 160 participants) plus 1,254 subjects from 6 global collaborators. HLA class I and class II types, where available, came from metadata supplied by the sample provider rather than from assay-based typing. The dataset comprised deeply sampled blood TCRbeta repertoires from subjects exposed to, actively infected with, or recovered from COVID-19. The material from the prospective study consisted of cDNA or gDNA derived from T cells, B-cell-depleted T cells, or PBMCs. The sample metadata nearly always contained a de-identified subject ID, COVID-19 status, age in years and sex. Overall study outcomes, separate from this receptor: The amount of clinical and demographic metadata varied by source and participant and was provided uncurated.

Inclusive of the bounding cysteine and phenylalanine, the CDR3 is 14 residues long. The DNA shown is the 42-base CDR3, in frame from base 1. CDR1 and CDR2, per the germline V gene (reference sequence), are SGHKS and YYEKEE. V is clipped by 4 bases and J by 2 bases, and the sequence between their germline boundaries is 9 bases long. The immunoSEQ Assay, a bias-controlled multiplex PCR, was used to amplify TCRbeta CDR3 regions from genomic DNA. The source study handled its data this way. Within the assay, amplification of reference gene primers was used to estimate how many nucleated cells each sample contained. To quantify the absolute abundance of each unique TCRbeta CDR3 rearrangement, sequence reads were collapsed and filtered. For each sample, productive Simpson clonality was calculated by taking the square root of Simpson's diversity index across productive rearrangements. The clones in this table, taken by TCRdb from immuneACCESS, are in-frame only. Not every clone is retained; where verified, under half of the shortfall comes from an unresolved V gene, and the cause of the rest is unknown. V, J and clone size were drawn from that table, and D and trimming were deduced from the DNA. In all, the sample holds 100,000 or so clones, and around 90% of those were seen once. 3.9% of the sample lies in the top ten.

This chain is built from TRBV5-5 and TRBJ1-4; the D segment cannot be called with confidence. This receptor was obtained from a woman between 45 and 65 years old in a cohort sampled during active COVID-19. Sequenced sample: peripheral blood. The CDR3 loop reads CASSAGWTNEKLFF. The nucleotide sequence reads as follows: TGTGCCAGCAGCGCCGGGTGGACTAATGAAAAACTGTTTTTT.